This entry features one T cell receptor (beta chain) sequence. Its cognate antigen is unknown. This record comes from a study of T cell responses to AZD1222 COVID-19 vaccine. Regarding the study as a whole: In all cases, repertoires were sampled only after the peak T cell response. Donor demographics were predominantly white British with a female majority; clonal diversity may be underestimated. Distributed over spike, vaccine-associated CD4 TCRs predominated at 160-218 and 743-854. Spike-specific TCR repertoires showed rising breadth and depth after two AZD1222 doses.

The germline V gene encodes CDR1 LNHNV and CDR2 YYDKDF (reference sequence). The CDR3 length is 14 residues. Trimming removed 0 bases from V and 2 bases from J, with 7 bases in between. Measured with immunoSEQ multiplex PCR; TCRdb has only the in-frame clones, and not every one. The data hold 120,000 to 150,000 clones, with about nine tenths observed a single time. This clonotype originated in an adult who received the AZD1222 COVID-19 vaccine. The sample consisted of peripheral blood, taken 28 days after the second AZD1222 dose. The chain joins TRBV15 to TRBJ2-5; D uncertain. For the CDR3, the DNA is TGTGCCACCAGCAGAGATCAATCTCAAGAGACCCAGTACTTC. Translation: CATSRDQSQETQYF.